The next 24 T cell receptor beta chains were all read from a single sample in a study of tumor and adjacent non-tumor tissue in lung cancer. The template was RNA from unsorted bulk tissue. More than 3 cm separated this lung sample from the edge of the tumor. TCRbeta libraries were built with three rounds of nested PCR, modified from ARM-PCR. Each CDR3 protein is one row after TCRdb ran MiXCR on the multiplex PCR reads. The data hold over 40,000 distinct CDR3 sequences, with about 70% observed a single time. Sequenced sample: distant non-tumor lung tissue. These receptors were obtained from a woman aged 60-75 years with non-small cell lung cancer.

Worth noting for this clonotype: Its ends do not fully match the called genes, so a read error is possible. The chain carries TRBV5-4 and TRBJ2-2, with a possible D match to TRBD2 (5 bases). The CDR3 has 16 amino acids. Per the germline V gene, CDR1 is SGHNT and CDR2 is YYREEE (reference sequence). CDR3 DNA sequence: TGTGCCAGCAGTTCCGCCGGGCAGCGGAACACCGGAGAGCTGTTTTTT. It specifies CASSSAGQRNTGELFF.

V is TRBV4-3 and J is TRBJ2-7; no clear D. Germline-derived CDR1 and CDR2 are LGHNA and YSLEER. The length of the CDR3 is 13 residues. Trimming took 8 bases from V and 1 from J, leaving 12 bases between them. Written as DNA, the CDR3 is TGCGCCAGCGGCTGTTACAATTCCTACGAGCAGTACTTC. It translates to CASGCYNSYEQYF.

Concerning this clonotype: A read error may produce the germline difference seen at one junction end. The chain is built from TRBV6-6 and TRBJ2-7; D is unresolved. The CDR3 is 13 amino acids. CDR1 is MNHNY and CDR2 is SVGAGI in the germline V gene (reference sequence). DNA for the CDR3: TGTGCCAGCAGCTCCTTCGTAACCTACGAACAGTACTTC. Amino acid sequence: CASSSFVTYEQYF.

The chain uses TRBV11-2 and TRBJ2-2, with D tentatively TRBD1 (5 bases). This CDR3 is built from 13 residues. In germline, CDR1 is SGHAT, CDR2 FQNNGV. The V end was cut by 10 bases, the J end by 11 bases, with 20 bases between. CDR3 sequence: CANSSTDTSELFF. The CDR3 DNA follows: TGTGCCAACAGTTCGACAGATACCAGTGAGCTGTTTTTT.

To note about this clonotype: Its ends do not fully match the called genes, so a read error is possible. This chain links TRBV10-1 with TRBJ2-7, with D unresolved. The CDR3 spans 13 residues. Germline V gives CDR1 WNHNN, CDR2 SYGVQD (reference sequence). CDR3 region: CASSKQRRSEQYF. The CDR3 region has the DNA TGCGCAAGCAGTAAGCAGAGACGAAGTGAGCAGTACTTC.

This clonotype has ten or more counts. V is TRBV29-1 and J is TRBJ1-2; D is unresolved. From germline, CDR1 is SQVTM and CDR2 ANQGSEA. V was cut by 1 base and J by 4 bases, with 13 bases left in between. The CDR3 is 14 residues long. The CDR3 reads CSVEVSRGSYGYTF. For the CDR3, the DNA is TGCAGCGTTGAAGTCAGTCGAGGATCCTATGGCTACACCTTC.

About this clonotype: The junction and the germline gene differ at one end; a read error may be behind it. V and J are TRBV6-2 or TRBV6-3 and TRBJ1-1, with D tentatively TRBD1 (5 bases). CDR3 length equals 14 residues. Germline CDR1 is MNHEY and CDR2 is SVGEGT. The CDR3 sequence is CAGSHGRGCTEAFF. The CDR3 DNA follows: TGTGCCGGCAGTCATGGCCGGGGCTGCACTGAAGCTTTCTTT.

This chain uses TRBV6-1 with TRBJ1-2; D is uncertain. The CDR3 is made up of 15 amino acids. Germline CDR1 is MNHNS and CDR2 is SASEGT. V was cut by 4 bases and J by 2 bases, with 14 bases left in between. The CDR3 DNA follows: TGTGCCAGCAGTGGAACATGGTTTTCCAACTATGGCTACACCTTC. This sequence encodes CASSGTWFSNYGYTF.

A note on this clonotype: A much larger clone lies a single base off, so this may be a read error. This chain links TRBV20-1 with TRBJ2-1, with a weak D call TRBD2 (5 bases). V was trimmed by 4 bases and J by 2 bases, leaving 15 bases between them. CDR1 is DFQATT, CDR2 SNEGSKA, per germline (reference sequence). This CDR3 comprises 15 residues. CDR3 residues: CSAKVGDVTYNEQFF. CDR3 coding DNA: TGCAGTGCTAAAGTGGGAGACGTCACCTACAATGAGCAGTTCTTC.

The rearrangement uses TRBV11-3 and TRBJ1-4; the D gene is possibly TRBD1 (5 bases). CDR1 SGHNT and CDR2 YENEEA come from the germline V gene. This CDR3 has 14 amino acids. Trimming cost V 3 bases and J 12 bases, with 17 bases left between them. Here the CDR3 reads CASSLDMEREELFF. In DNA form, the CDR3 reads TGTGCCAGCAGCTTGGACATGGAGCGAGAAGAACTGTTTTTT.

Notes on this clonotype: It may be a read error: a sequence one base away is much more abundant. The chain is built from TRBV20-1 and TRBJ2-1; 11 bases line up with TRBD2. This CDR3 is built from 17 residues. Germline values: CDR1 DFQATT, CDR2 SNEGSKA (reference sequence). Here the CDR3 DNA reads TGCAGTGCTAGGGATAGCGGGAGGGCCAAATCCTACAATGAGCGGTTCTTC. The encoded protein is CSARDSGRAKSYNERFF.

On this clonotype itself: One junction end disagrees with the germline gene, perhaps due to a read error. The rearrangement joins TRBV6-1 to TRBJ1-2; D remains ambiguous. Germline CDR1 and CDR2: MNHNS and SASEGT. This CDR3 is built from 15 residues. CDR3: CTSSDASGRGYGYTF. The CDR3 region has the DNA TGTACCAGCAGTGATGCCTCCGGACGGGGCTATGGCTACACCTTC.

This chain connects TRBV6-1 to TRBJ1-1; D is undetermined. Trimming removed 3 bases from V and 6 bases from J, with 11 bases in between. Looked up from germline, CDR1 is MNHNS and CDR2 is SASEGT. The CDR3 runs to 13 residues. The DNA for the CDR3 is TGTGCCAGCAGTGATTGGGGAAACGCTGAAGCTTTCTTT. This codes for CASSDWGNAEAFF.

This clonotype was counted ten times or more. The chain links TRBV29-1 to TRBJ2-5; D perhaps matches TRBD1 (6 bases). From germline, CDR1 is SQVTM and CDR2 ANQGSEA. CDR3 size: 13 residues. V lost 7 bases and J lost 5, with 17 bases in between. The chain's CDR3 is CSATGKVLETQYF. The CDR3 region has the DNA TGCAGCGCCACAGGGAAAGTCTTGGAGACCCAGTACTTC.

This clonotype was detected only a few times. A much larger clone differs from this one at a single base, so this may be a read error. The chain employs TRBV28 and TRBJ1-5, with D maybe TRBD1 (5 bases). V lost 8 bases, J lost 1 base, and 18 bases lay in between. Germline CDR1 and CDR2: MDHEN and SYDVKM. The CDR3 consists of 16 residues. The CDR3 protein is CASQYTGAGSNQPQHF. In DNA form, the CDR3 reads TGTGCCAGCCAATATACCGGGGCAGGGAGCAATCAGCCCCAGCATTTT.

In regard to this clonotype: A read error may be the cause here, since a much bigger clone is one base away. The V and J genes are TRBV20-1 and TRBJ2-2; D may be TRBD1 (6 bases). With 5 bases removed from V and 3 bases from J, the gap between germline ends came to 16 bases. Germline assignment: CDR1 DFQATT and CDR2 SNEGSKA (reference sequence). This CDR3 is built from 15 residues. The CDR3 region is CSASGQCHYTGELFF. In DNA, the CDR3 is TGCAGTGCTTCCGGACAGTGTCACTACACCGGGGAGCTGTTTTTT.

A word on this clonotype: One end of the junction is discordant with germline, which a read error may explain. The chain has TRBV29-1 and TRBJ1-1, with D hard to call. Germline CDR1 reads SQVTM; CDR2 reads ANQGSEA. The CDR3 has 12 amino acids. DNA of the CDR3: TGCAGCGTGCTCCCGGGGAACACTGAAGCTCTCTTT. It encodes CSVLPGNTEALF.

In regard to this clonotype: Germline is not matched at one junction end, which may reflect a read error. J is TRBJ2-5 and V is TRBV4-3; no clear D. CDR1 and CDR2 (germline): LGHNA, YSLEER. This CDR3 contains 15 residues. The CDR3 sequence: CASNQDWAASETQYF. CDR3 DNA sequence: TGCGCCAGCAACCAAGATTGGGCAGCGTCAGAGACCCAGTACTTC.

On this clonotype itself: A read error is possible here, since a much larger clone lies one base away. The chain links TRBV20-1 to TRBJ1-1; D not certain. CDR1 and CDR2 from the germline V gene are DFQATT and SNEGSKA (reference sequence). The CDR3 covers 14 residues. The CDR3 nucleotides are TGCAGTACTAGTAATCTGCGAAAGAACACTGAAGCTTTCTTT. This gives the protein CSTSNLRKNTEAFF.

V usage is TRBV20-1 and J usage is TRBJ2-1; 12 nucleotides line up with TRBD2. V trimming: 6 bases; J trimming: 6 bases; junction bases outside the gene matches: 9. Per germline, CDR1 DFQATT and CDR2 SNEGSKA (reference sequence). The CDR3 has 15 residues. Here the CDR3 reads CSATLTSGSLNEQFF. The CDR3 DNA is TGCAGTGCCACCCTGACTAGCGGGAGTCTCAATGAGCAGTTCTTC.

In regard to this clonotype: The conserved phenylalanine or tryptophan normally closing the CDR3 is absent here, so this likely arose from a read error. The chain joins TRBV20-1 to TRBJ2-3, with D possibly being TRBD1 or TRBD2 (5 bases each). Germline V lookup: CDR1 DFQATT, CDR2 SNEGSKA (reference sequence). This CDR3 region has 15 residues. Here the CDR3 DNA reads TGCATTGCTAGAGTTGGGACGGGGATAGCAGATACGCAGTATCTT. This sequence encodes CIARVGTGIADTQYL.

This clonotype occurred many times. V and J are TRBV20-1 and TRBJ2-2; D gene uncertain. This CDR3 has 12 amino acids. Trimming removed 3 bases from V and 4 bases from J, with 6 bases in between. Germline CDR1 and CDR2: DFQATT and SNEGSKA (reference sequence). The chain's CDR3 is CSASTVTGELFF. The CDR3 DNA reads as TGCAGTGCTAGCACAGTCACCGGGGAGCTGTTTTTT.

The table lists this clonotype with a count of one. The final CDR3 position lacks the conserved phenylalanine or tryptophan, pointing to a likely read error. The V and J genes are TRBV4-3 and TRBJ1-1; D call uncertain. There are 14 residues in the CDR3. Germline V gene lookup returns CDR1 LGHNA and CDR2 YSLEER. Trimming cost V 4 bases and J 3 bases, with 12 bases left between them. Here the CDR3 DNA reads TGCGCCAGCAGCCTAGAGGTCGAGTACACTGAAGCTTTCTCT. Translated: CASSLEVEYTEAFS.

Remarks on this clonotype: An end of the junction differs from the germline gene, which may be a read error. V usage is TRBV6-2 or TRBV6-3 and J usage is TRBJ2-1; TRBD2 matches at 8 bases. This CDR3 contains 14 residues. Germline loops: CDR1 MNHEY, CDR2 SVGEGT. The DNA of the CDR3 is TGTGCCAGCAGTAACGGGAGGGCCTACAATGAGCAGTTATTC. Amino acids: CASSNGRAYNEQLF.